The clone carrying this TCR beta chain was detected only once. The antigen is not known. Assay used: immunoSEQ multiplex PCR; TCRdb lists only in-frame clones, some missing. Of roughly 40,000 clones in the sample, 90% were seen once. These data originate in a study of T cell responses to AZD1222 COVID-19 vaccine. Points from the study as a whole: Spike regions recognized by vaccine-associated CD4 TCRs spanned the protein, led by 160-218 and 743-854. Females made up more of the donors, who were largely white British, and clonal diversity may have come out too low.

With V trimmed by 2 bases and J by 3 bases, 0 bases remained unmatched. This CDR3 comprises 13 residues. Germline V gene sequence: CDR1 MNHEY, CDR2 SVGAGI. The chain couples TRBV6-5 to TRBJ1-2, with 7 nucleotides matching TRBD1. This material consisted of peripheral blood, taken 28 days after the second AZD1222 dose. The clonotype was recovered from an adult who received the AZD1222 COVID-19 vaccine. The CDR3 sequence is CASSYGTDYGYTF. As DNA, the CDR3 is TGTGCCAGCAGTTACGGGACAGACTATGGCTACACCTTC.